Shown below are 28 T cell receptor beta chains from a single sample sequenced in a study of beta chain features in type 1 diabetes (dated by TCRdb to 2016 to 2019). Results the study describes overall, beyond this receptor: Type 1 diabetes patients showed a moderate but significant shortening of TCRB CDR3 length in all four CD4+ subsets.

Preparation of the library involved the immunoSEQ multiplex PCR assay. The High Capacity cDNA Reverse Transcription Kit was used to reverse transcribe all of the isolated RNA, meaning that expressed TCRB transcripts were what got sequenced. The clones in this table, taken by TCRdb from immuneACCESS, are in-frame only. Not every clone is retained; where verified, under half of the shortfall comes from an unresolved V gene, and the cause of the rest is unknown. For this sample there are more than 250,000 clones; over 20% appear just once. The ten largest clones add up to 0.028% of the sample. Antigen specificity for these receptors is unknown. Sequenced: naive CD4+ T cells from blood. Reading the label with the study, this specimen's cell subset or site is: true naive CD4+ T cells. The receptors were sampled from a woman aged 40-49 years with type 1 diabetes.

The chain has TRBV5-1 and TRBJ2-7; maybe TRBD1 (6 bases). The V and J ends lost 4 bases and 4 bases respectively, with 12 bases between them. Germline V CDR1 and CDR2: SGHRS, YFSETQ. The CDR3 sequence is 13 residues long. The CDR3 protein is CASSAWTVYEQYF. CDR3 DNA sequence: TGCGCCAGCAGCGCTTGGACAGTTTACGAGCAGTACTTC. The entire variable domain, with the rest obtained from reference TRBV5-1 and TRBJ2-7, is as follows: KAGVTQTPRYLIKTRGQQVTLSCSPISGHRSVSWYQQTPGQGLQFLFEYFSETQRNKGNFPGRFSGRQFSNSRSEMNVSTLELGDSALYLCASSAWTVYEQYFGPGTRLTVT.

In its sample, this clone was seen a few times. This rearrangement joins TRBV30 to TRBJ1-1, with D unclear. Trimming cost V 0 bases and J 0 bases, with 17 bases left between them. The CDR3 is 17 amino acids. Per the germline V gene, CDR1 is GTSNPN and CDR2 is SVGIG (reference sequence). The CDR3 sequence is CAWSVEFTEGMNTEAFF. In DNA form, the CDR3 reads TGTGCCTGGAGTGTGGAGTTCACTGAGGGAATGAACACTGAAGCTTTCTTT.

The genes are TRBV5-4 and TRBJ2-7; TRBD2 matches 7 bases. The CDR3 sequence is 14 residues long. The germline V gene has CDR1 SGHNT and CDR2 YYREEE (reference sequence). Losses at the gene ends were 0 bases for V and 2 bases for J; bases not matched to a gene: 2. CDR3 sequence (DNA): TGTGCCAGCAGCTTGGGCGGGAGACCCTACGAGCAGTACTTC. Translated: CASSLGGRPYEQYF.

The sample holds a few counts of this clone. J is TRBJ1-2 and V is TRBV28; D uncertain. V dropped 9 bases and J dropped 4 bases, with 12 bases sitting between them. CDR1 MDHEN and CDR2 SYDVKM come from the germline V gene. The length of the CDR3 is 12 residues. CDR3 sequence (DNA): TGTGCCAGTTACGGGGTTTCCTATGGCTACACCTTC. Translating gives CASYGVSYGYTF.

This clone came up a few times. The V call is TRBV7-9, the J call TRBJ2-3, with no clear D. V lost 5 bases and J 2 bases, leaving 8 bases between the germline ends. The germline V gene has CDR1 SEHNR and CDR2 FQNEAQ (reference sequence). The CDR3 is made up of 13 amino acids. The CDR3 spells CASSPWATDTQYF. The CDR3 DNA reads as TGTGCCAGCAGCCCCTGGGCCACAGATACGCAGTATTTT.

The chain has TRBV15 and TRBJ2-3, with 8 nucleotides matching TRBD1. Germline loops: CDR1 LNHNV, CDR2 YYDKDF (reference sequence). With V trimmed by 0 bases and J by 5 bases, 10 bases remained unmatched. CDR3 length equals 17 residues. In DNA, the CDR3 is TGTGCCACCAGCAGAGATCTGGACAGGGTGATGGGAGATACGCAGTATTTT. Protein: CATSRDLDRVMGDTQYF.

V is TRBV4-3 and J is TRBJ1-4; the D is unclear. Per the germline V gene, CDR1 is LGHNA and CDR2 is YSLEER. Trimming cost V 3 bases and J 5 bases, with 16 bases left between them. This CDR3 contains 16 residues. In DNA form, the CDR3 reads TGCGCCAGCAGCCAGTTTTCGGGGAGTGGGAATGAAAAACTGTTTTTT. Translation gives CASSQFSGSGNEKLFF.

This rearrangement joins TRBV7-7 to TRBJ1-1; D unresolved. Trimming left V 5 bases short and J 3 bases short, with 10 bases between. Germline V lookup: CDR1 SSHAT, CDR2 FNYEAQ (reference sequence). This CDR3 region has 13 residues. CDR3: CASSPMMHTEAFF. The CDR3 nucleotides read TGTGCCAGCAGCCCTATGATGCACACTGAAGCTTTCTTT.

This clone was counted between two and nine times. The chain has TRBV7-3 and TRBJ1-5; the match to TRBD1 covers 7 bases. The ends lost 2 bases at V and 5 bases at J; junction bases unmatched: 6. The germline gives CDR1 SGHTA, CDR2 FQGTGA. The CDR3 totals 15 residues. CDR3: CASSLPGQRDQPQHF. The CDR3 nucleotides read TGTGCCAGCAGCTTACCGGGACAGCGCGATCAGCCCCAGCATTTT.

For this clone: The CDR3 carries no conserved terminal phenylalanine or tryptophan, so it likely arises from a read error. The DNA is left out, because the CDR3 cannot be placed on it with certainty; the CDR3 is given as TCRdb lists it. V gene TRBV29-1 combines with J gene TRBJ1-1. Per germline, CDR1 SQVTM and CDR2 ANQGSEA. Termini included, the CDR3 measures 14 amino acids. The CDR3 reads CSVGRDSSSLPSIL.

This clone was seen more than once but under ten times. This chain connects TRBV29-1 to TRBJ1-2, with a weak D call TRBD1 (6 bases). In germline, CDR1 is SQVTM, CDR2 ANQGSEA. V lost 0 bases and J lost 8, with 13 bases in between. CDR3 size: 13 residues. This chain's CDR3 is CSVEEGTHAGYTF. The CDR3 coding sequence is TGCAGCGTTGAAGAGGGGACACATGCGGGCTACACCTTC.

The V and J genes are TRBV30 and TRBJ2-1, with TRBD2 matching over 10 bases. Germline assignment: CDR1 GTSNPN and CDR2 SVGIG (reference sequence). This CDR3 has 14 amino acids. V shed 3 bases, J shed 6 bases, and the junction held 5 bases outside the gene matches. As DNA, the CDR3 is TGTGCCTGGAGCCGAGCGGGAGGGGGCAATGAGCAGTTCTTC. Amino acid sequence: CAWSRAGGGNEQFF.

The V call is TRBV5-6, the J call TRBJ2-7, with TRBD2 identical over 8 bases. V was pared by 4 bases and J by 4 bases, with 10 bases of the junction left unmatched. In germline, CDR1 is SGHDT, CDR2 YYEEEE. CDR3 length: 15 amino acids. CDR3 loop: CASSPPGAGVYEQYF. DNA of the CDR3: TGTGCCAGCAGCCCCCCCGGAGCGGGAGTTTACGAGCAGTACTTC.

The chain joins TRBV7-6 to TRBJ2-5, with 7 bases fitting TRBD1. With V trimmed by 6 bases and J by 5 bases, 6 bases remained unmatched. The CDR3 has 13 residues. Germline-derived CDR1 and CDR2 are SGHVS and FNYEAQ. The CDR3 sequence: CASSPTGSETQYF. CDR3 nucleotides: TGTGCCAGCAGTCCGACAGGGTCGGAGACCCAGTACTTC.

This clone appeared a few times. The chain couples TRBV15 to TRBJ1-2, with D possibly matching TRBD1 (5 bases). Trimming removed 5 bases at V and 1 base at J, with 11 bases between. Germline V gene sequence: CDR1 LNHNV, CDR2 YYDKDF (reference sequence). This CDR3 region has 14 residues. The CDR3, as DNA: TGTGCCACCAGCCCCAGGGCGGTTAACTATGGCTACACCTTC. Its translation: CATSPRAVNYGYTF.

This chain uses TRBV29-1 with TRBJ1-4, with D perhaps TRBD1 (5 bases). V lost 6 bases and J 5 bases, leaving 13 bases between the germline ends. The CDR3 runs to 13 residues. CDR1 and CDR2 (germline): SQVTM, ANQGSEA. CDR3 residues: CSVSRAGNEKLFF. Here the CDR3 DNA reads TGCAGCGTCTCTAGGGCAGGGAATGAAAAACTGTTTTTT.

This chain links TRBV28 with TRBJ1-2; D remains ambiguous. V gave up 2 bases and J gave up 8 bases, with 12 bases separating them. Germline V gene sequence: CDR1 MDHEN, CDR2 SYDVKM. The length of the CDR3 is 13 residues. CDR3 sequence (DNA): TGTGCCAGCAGTTTAGAGGGTATGAGAGGCTACACCTTC. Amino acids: CASSLEGMRGYTF.

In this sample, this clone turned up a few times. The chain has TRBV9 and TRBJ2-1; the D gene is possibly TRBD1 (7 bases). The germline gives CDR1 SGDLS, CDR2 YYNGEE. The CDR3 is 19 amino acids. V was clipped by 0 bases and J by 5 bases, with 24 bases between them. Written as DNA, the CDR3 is TGTGCCAGCAGCGTAGCTACGGCGACAGGGACCAGGGGGGACAATGAGCAGTTCTTC. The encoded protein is CASSVATATGTRGDNEQFF.

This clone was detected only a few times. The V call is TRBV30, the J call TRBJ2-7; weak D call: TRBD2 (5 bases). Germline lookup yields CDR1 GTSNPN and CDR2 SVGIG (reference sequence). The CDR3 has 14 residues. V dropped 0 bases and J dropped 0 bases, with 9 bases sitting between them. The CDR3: CAWSVGGYSYEQYF. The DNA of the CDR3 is TGTGCCTGGAGTGTAGGCGGGTACTCCTACGAGCAGTACTTC.

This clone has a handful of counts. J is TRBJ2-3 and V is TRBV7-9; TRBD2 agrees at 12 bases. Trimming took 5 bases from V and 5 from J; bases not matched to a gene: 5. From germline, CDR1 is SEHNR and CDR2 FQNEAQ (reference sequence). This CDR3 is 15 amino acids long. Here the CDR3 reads CASSGLAGFVDTQYF. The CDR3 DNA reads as TGTGCCAGCAGCGGACTAGCGGGGTTCGTAGATACGCAGTATTTT.

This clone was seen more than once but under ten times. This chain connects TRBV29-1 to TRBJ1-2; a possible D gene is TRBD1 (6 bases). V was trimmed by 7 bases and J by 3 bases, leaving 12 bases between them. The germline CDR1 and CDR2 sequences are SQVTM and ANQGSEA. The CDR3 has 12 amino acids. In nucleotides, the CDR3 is TGCAGCGCAAACAGGGTTGACTATGGCTACACCTTC. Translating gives CSANRVDYGYTF.

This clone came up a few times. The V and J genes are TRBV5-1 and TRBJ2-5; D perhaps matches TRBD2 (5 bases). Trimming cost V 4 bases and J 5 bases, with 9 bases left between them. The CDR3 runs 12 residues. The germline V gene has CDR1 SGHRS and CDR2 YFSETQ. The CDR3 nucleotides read TGCGCCAGCAGCCATAAGCGGGAGACCCAGTACTTC. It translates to CASSHKRETQYF. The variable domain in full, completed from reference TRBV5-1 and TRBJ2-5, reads KAGVTQTPRYLIKTRGQQVTLSCSPISGHRSVSWYQQTPGQGLQFLFEYFSETQRNKGNFPGRFSGRQFSNSRSEMNVSTLELGDSALYLCASSHKRETQYFGPGTRLLVL.

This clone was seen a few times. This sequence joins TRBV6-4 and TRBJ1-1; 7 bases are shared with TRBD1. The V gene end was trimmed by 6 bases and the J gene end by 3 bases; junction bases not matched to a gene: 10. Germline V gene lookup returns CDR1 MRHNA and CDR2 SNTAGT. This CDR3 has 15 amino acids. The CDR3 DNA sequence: TGTGCCAGCAGAGCCAGGGGGACAACTCACACTGAAGCTTTCTTT. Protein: CASRARGTTHTEAFF.

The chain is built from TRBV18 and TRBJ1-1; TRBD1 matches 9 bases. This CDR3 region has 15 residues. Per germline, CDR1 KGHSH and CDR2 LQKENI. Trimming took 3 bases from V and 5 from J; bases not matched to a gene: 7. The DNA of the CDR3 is TGTGCCAGCTCACCCGCGGAGACAGGGGGGACTGAAGCTTTCTTT. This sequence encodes CASSPAETGGTEAFF.

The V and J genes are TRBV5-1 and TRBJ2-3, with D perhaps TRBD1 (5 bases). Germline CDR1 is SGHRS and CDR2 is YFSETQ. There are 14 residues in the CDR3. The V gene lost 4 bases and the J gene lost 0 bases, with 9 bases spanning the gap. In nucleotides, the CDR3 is TGCGCCAGCAGCAGACAGCCTAGCACAGATACGCAGTATTTT. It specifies CASSRQPSTDTQYF.

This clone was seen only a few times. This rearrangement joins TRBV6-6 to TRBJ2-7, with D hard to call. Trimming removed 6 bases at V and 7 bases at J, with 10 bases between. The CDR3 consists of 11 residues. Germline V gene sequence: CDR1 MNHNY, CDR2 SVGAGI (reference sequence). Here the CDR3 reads CASRAAWEQYF. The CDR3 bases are TGTGCCAGCAGGGCGGCCTGGGAGCAGTACTTC.

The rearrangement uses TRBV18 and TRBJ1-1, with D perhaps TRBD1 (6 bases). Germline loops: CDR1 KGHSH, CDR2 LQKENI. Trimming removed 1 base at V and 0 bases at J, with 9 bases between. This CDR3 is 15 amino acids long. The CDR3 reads CASSPRTDMNTEAFF. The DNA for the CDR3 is TGTGCCAGCTCACCACGGACAGACATGAACACTGAAGCTTTCTTT. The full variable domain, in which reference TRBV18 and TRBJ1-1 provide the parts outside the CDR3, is NAGVMQNPRHLVRRRGQEARLRCSPMKGHSHVYWYRQLPEEGLKFMVYLQKENIIDESGMPKERFSAEFPKEGPSILRIQQVVRGDSAAYFCASSPRTDMNTEAFFGQGTRLTVV.

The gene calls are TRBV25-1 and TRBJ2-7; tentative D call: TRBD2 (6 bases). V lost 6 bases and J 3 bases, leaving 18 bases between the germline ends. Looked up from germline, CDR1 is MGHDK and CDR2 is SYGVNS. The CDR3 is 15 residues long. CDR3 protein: CASSPGWKGLYEQYF. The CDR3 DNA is TGTGCCAGCAGCCCTGGCTGGAAGGGACTCTACGAGCAGTACTTC.